These T cell receptor beta chains were read from a single sample in a study of blood T cell repertoires in COVID-19. Generated by immunoSEQ multiplex PCR, the TCRdb table keeps only in-frame clones and is missing some. The profile covers approximately 240,000 clones, with approximately 86% appearing a single time and roughly 1.2% taken by the ten largest. The sequenced sample was peripheral blood. Receptor source: a woman aged 25 to 45 with COVID-19, enrolled during active disease. Each CDR3 is given with its conserved first and last residue. D genes are given only for firm matches. A clone size is listed for some rows: how often the clone was seen (once, few, many), or a class if it is expanded.

length: 15
size: .
J: TRBJ1-2
D: TRBD1
V: TRBV5-4
DNA: TGTGCCAGCAGCTCGGGACAGGGGAGAACCTATGGCTACACCTTC
CDR3: CASSSGQGRTYGYTF

length: 15
size: .
J: TRBJ2-1
D: .
V: TRBV9
DNA: TGTGCCAGCAGCGTAGAGCCGGGACACAACAATGAGCAGTTCTTC
CDR3: CASSVEPGHNNEQFF

length: 14
size: .
J: TRBJ2-7
D: TRBD1
V: TRBV14
DNA: TGTGCCAGCAGCGCCGGGACAGGGGGGTACGAGCAGTACTTC
CDR3: CASSAGTGGYEQYF

length: 15
size: .
J: TRBJ2-2
D: TRBD2
V: TRBV2
DNA: TGTGCCAGCAGTGGTAGCGGGGGGGGAACCGGGGAGCTGTTTTTT
CDR3: CASSGSGGGTGELFF

length: 15
size: few
J: TRBJ2-5
D: TRBD2
V: TRBV9
DNA: TGTGCCAGCAGCGTTAGCGGGGGGGCCCGGGAGACCCAGTACTTC
CDR3: CASSVSGGARETQYF

length: 17
size: once
J: TRBJ2-2
D: .
V: TRBV7-2
DNA: TGTGCCAGCAGCTCGCCGGGACTCTACTATTACACCGGGGAGCTGTTTTTT
CDR3: CASSSPGLYYYTGELFF

length: 15
size: .
J: TRBJ1-3
D: TRBD1
V: TRBV5-6
DNA: TGTGCCAGCAGCCCCATACAGGGGTCTGGAAACACCATATATTTT
CDR3: CASSPIQGSGNTIYF

length: 15
size: .
J: TRBJ1-6
D: .
V: TRBV18
DNA: TGTGCCAGCTCACCTTATTCGGCGGAGAATTCACCCCTCCACTTT
CDR3: CASSPYSAENSPLHF

length: 17
size: once
J: TRBJ1-4
D: TRBD1
V: TRBV7-2
DNA: TGTGCCAGCAGCTTAGCTTACAGGGGCGTAACTAATGAAAAACTGTTTTTT
CDR3: CASSLAYRGVTNEKLFF

length: 15
size: .
J: TRBJ2-3
D: .
V: TRBV4-3
DNA: TGCGCCAGCAGCCAAGATCCCAGGTTCACAGATACGCAGTATTTT
CDR3: CASSQDPRFTDTQYF

length: 11
size: .
J: TRBJ1-4
D: .
V: TRBV20-1
DNA: TGCAGTGCTCGAGACAGGGAAAAACTGTTTTTT
CDR3: CSARDREKLFF

length: 15
size: .
J: TRBJ2-7
D: TRBD2
V: TRBV3-1/TRBV3-2
DNA: TGTGCCAGCAGCCAAGCGGGCGGGAGTTCCCACGAGCAGTACTTC
CDR3: CASSQAGGSSHEQYF

length: 15
size: .
J: TRBJ2-7
D: .
V: TRBV5-4
DNA: TGTGCCAGCAGCTTGGGTAGGGGCGGGGACTACGAGCAGTACTTC
CDR3: CASSLGRGGDYEQYF

length: 15
size: .
J: TRBJ2-1
D: .
V: TRBV2
DNA: TGTGCCAGCAGGGAAAACAGGGTTCACTACAATGAGCAGTTCTTC
CDR3: CASRENRVHYNEQFF

length: 13
size: .
J: TRBJ2-3
D: TRBD2
V: TRBV30
DNA: TGTGCCAGTGAGCGGGAGCCCACAGATACGCAGTATTTT
CDR3: CASEREPTDTQYF

length: 12
size: .
J: TRBJ2-5
D: .
V: TRBV11-2
DNA: TGTGCCAGCAGCTTAGGGGGAGGGACCCAGTACTTC
CDR3: CASSLGGGTQYF

length: 16
size: .
J: TRBJ2-5
D: TRBD2
V: TRBV30
DNA: TGTGCCTGGAGCCTCGGGGGTAGCGGGGGTGTGGAGACCCAGTACTTC
CDR3: CAWSLGGSGGVETQYF

length: 16
size: .
J: TRBJ2-1
D: TRBD2
V: TRBV29-1
DNA: TGCAGCGTTCGAGGGGTAGCGGGAGAGGTGGTCAATGAGCAGTTCTTC
CDR3: CSVRGVAGEVVNEQFF

length: 14
size: .
J: TRBJ1-1
D: .
V: TRBV28
DNA: TGTGCCAGCATCGAATCACAGAAGAACACTGAAGCTTTCTTT
CDR3: CASIESQKNTEAFF

length: 14
size: once
J: TRBJ2-5
D: TRBD1
V: TRBV18
DNA: TGTGCCAGCTCACCTGAGACAGGGGAGAAGACCCAGTACTTC
CDR3: CASSPETGEKTQYF

length: 13
size: .
J: TRBJ1-1
D: TRBD1
V: TRBV5-1
DNA: TGCGCCAGCAGCTGGGACAGGGGGAAAGGAGCTTTCTTT
CDR3: CASSWDRGKGAFF

length: 17
size: .
J: TRBJ2-2
D: TRBD1
V: TRBV9
DNA: TGTGCCAGCAGCCATAATGCCGGGACAGGTAACACCGGGGAGCTGTTTTTT
CDR3: CASSHNAGTGNTGELFF

length: 13
size: .
J: TRBJ1-6
D: TRBD1
V: TRBV29-1
DNA: TGCAGCGTCGCAAGGGACAGTAATTCACCCCTCCACTTT
CDR3: CSVARDSNSPLHF

length: 12
size: few
J: TRBJ2-7
D: .
V: TRBV14
DNA: TGTGCCAGCAGCCAAGAGAAGCTCAAGCAGTACTTC
CDR3: CASSQEKLKQYF

length: 15
size: .
J: TRBJ1-5
D: .
V: TRBV4-2
DNA: TGTGCCAGCAGCCTCGGGGGAGGCGTCAATCAGCCCCAGCATTTT
CDR3: CASSLGGGVNQPQHF

length: 14
size: .
J: TRBJ2-1
D: TRBD2
V: TRBV19
DNA: TGTGCCACAAAGGGACTAGCGTTCTACAATGAGCAGTTCTTC
CDR3: CATKGLAFYNEQFF

length: 14
size: .
J: TRBJ2-7
D: TRBD1
V: TRBV11-2
DNA: TGTGCCAGCAGCTCGCGACAGGGGTGGTACGAGCAGTACTTC
CDR3: CASSSRQGWYEQYF

length: 13
size: .
J: TRBJ1-5
D: .
V: TRBV6-5
DNA: TGTGCCAGCAGTCCGGGTATTAACCAGCCCCAGCATTTT
CDR3: CASSPGINQPQHF

length: 13
size: .
J: TRBJ2-7
D: TRBD2
V: TRBV30
DNA: TGTGCCTGGAGCTCTAGCGGGAGGCACGAGCAGTACTTC
CDR3: CAWSSSGRHEQYF

length: 15
size: .
J: TRBJ2-5
D: .
V: TRBV3-1/TRBV3-2
DNA: TGTGCCAGCAGCCAAGGTTATGGCTACCAAGAGACCCAGTACTTC
CDR3: CASSQGYGYQETQYF

length: 15
size: .
J: TRBJ1-6
D: .
V: TRBV7-2
DNA: TGTGCCAGCAGCCGGGAGGGAGAGTATAATTCACCCCTCCACTTT
CDR3: CASSREGEYNSPLHF

length: 16
size: .
J: TRBJ1-2
D: TRBD1
V: TRBV9
DNA: TGTGCCAGCAGCGTAGAGGGGGGACAGGGGAACTATGGCTACACCTTC
CDR3: CASSVEGGQGNYGYTF

length: 15
size: .
J: TRBJ1-2
D: .
V: TRBV28
DNA: TGTGCCAGCATGTCCGTGTTTTCCAGGGGCTATGGCTACACCTTC
CDR3: CASMSVFSRGYGYTF

length: 15
size: once
J: TRBJ2-6
D: .
V: TRBV6-2/TRBV6-3
DNA: TGTGCCAGCAGTTACTGGGGGGCTGGGGCCAACGTCCTGACTTTC
CDR3: CASSYWGAGANVLTF

length: 11
size: few
J: TRBJ1-3
D: .
V: TRBV1
DNA: TGCACCAGCAGCCCTGTAAACACCATATATTTT
CDR3: CTSSPVNTIYF

length: 16
size: .
J: TRBJ1-3
D: .
V: TRBV4-1
DNA: TGCGCCAGCAGCCATGAATTGAGGGAGGCTGGAAACACCATATATTTT
CDR3: CASSHELREAGNTIYF

length: 14
size: .
J: TRBJ1-3
D: .
V: TRBV5-4
DNA: TGTGCCAGCAGCTCGGCGGAATCTGGAAACACCATATATTTT
CDR3: CASSSAESGNTIYF

length: 15
size: few
J: TRBJ1-5
D: .
V: TRBV6-2/TRBV6-3
DNA: TGTGCCAGCAGCCTCGGACAGATGAGCAATCAGCCCCAGCATTTT
CDR3: CASSLGQMSNQPQHF

length: 13
size: .
J: TRBJ2-7
D: .
V: TRBV24-1
DNA: TGTGCCACCAGTGATCTCGACTACTACGAGCAGTACTTC
CDR3: CATSDLDYYEQYF

length: 15
size: .
J: TRBJ2-1
D: TRBD2
V: TRBV3-1/TRBV3-2
DNA: TGTGCCAGCAGCCAGGCCGGTAGGGAGGGCAATGAGCAGTTCTTC
CDR3: CASSQAGREGNEQFF

length: 15
size: .
J: TRBJ2-5
D: TRBD2
V: TRBV19
DNA: TGTGCCAGTAGTATTAGAGGGAGGGGAGAAGAGACCCAGTACTTC
CDR3: CASSIRGRGEETQYF

length: 16
size: .
J: TRBJ1-1
D: .
V: TRBV9
DNA: TGTGCCAGCAGACCCGTACGCCAGTACATGAACACTGAAGCTTTCTTT
CDR3: CASRPVRQYMNTEAFF